The 5 T cell receptor beta chains given below trace back to one sample, sequenced in a study of response to subunit inactivated influenza vaccine. One entry per CDR3 protein, called by TCRdb with MiXCR from the RT-PCR reads. The sample lists 650,000 to 800,000 distinct CDR3 sequences, more than 11% seen once, with around 7.3% in the top ten. Sequencing used PBMCs from blood, obtained less than 15 days before vaccination. These receptors were collected from a man in his fifties or sixties who received an inactivated influenza vaccine.

The table lists this clonotype with a few counts. J is TRBJ1-3 and V is TRBV6-5, with D possibly matching TRBD1 (6 bases). Germline V CDR1 and CDR2: MNHEY, SVGAGI. V was shortened by 4 bases and J by 0 bases, with 10 bases between the two germline ends. CDR3 length equals 15 residues. CDR3 protein: CASSSEGDSGNTIYF. CDR3 nucleotide sequence: TGTGCCAGCAGTTCCGAGGGGGACTCTGGAAACACCATATATTTT.

The J gene is TRBJ1-3, the V gene TRBV30; a weak D match, TRBD1 (5 bases). This CDR3 region has 15 residues. V dropped 0 bases and J dropped 2 bases, with 11 bases sitting between them. In germline, CDR1 is GTSNPN, CDR2 SVGIG (reference sequence). The chain's CDR3 is CAWSVGTEPGNTIYF. The CDR3 DNA sequence: TGTGCCTGGAGTGTAGGGACGGAGCCTGGAAACACCATATATTTT.

This clonotype was observed a handful of times. V and J are TRBV7-2 and TRBJ2-5, with a tentative D call TRBD2 (6 bases). CDR3 length equals 14 residues. The germline V and J ends were trimmed by 5 bases and 7 bases, with 17 bases remaining between them. Per germline, CDR1 SGHTA and CDR2 FQGNSA. The CDR3 sequence is CASSDQGGLATQYF. The CDR3 DNA is TGTGCCAGCAGCGATCAGGGAGGTTTGGCGACCCAGTACTTC.

This sequence joins TRBV3-1 and TRBJ2-7; 12 positions match TRBD2. V shed 1 base, J shed 3 bases, and the junction held 13 bases outside the gene matches. CDR1 is LGHDT, CDR2 YNNKEL, per germline (reference sequence). The CDR3 runs to 19 residues. As DNA, the CDR3 is TGTGCCAGCAGCCAAGTGTCTGGGACTAGCGGGCACCCTTACTACGAGCAGTACTTC. It encodes CASSQVSGTSGHPYYEQYF.

There are a few counts of this clonotype. The chain uses TRBV20-1 and TRBJ1-2; D remains ambiguous. The germline V and J ends were trimmed by 6 bases and 5 bases, with 16 bases remaining between them. This CDR3 region has 13 residues. The germline gives CDR1 DFQATT, CDR2 SNEGSKA (reference sequence). CDR3 DNA: TGCAGTGCGCCGACGGGCAGGCAGTATGGCTACACCTTC. Its translation is CSAPTGRQYGYTF.